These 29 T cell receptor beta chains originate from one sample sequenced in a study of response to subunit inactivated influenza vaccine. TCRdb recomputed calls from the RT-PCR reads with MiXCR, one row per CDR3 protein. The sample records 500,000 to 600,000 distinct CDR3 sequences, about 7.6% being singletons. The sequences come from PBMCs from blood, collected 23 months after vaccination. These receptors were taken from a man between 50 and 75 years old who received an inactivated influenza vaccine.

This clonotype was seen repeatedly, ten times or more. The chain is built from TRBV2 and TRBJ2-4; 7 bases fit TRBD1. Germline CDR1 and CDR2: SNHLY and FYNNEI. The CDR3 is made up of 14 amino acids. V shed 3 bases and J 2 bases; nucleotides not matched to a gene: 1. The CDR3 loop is CASSETGTKNIQYF. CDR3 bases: TGTGCCAGCAGTGAGACAGGGACCAAAAACATTCAGTACTTC.

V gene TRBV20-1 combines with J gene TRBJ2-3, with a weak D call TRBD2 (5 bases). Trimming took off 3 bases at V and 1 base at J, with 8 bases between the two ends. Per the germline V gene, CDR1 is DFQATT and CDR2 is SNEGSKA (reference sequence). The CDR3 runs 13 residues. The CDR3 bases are TGCAGTGCTAGGTGGCGGGGCACAGATACGCAGTATTTT. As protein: CSARWRGTDTQYF.

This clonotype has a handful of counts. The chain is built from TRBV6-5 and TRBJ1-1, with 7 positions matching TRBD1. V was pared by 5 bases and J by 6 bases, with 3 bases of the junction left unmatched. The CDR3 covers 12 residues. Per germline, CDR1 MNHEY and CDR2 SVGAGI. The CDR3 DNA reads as TGTGCCAGCAGTGGGACAGCCCCTGAAGCTTTCTTT. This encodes CASSGTAPEAFF.

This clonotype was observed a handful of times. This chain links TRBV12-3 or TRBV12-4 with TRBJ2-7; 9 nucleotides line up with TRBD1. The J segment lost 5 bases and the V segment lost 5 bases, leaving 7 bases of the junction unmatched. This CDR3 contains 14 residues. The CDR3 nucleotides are TGTGCCAGCAGTCACCGGGACAGGGTCCACGAGCAGTACTTC. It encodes CASSHRDRVHEQYF.

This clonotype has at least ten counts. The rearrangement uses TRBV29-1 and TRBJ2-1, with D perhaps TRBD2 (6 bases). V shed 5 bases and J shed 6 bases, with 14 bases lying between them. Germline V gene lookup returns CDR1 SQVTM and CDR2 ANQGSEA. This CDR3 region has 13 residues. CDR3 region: CSVSPMGGNEQFF. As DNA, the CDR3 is TGCAGCGTTTCCCCGATGGGGGGCAATGAGCAGTTCTTC.

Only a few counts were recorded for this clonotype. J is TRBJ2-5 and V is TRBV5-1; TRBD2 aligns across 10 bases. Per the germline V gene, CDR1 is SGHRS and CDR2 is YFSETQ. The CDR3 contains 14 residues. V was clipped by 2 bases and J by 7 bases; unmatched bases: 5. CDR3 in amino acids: CASSFTSGEGTQYF. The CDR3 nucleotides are TGCGCCAGCAGCTTTACTAGCGGGGAAGGGACCCAGTACTTC.

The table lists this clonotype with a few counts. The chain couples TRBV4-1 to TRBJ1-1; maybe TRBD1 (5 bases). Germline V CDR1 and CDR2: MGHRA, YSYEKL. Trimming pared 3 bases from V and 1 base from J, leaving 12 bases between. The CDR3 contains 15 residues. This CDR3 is CASSQHWGENTEAFF. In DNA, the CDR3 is TGCGCCAGCAGCCAGCATTGGGGGGAGAACACTGAAGCTTTCTTT.

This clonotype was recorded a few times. The CDR3 DNA reads as TGTGCCAGCAGCCTTATGCTGCGTTTTCCCTACGAGCAGTACTTC. Amino acid sequence: CASSLMLRFPYEQYF. This rearrangement joins TRBV28 to TRBJ2-7; D ambiguous. V lost 6 bases, J lost 2 bases, and 17 bases lay in between. Germline V lookup: CDR1 MDHEN, CDR2 SYDVKM. The CDR3 consists of 15 residues.

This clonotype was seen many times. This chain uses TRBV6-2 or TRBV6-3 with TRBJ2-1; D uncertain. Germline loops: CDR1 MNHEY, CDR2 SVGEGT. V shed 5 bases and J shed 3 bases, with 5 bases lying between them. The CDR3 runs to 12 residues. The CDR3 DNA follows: TGTGCCAGCAGTCGTCTCTACAATGAGCAGTTCTTC. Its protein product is CASSRLYNEQFF.

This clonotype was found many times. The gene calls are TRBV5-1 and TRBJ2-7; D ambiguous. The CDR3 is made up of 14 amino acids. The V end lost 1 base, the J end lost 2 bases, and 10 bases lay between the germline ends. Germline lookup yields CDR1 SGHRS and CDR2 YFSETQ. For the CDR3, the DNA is TGCGCCAGCAGCTTGATTTCAGACGCCTACGAGCAGTACTTC. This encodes CASSLISDAYEQYF.

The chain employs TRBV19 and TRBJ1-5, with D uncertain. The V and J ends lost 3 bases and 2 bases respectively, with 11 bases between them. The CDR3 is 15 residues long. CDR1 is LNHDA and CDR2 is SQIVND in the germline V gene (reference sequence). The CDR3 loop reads CASSMAPGGNQPQHF. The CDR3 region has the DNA TGTGCCAGTAGTATGGCACCTGGGGGCAATCAGCCCCAGCATTTT. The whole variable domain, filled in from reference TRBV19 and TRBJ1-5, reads DGGITQSPKYLFRKEGQNVTLSCEQNLNHDAMYWYRQDPGQGLRLIYYSQIVNDFQKGDIAEGYSVSREKKESFPLTVTSAQKNPTAFYLCASSMAPGGNQPQHFGDGTRLSIL.

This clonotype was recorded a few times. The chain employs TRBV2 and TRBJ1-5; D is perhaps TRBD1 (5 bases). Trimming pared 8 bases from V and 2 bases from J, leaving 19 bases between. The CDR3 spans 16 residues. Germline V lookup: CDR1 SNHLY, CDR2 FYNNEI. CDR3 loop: CASGVELGARNQPQHF. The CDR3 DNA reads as TGTGCCAGCGGGGTGGAGCTCGGGGCCCGCAATCAGCCCCAGCATTTT.

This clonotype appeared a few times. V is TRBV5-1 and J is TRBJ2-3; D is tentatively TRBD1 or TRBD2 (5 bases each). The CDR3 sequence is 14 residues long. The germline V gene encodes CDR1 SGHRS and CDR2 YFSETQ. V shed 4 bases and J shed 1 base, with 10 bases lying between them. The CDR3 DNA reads TGCGCCAGCAGCAGATGGGACGGCACAGATACGCAGTATTTT. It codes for CASSRWDGTDTQYF.

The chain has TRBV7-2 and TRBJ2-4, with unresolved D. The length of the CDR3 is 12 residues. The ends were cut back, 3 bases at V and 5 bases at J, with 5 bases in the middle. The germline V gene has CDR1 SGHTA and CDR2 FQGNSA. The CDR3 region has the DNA TGTGCCAGCAGCTTCGGAGAAAACATTCAGTACTTC. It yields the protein CASSFGENIQYF.

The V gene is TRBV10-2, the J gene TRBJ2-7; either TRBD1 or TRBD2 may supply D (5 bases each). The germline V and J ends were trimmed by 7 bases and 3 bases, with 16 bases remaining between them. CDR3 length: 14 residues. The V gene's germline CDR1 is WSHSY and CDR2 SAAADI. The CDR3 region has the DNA TGCGCCAGCATGCCAAGGGGACGCCTCTACGAGCAGTACTTC. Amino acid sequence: CASMPRGRLYEQYF.

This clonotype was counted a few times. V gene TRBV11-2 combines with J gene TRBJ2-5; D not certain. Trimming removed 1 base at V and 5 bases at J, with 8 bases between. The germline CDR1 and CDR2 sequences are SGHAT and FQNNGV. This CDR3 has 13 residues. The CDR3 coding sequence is TGTGCCAGCAGCTTAGGGCGGTTGGAGACCCAGTACTTC. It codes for CASSLGRLETQYF.

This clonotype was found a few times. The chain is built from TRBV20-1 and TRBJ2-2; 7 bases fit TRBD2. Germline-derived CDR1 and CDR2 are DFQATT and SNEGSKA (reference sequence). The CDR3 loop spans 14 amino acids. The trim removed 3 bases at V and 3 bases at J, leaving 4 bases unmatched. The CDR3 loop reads CSASFGGYTGELFF. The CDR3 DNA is TGCAGTGCTAGCTTCGGGGGGTACACCGGGGAGCTGTTTTTT.

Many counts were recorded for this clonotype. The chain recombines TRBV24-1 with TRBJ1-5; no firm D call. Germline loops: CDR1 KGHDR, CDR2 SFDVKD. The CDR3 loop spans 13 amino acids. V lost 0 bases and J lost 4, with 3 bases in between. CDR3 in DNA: TGTGCCACCAGTGATTTGGGGAATCAGCCCCAGCATTTT. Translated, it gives CATSDLGNQPQHF.

This chain's CDR3 is CASSLDAENSPLHF. As DNA, the CDR3 is TGCGCCAGCAGCTTGGACGCGGAGAATTCACCCCTCCACTTT. The gene calls are TRBV5-1 and TRBJ1-6; no firm D call. Trimming left V 0 bases short and J 7 bases short, with 8 bases between. Germline V gene lookup returns CDR1 SGHRS and CDR2 YFSETQ. This CDR3 is built from 14 residues.

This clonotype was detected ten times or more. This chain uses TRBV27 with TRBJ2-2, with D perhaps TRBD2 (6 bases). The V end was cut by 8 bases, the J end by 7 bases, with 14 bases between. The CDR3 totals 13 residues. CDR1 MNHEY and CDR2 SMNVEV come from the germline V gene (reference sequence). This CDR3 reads CASGTLGIGELFF. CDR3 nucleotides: TGTGCCAGCGGGACTCTGGGGATCGGGGAGCTGTTTTTT.

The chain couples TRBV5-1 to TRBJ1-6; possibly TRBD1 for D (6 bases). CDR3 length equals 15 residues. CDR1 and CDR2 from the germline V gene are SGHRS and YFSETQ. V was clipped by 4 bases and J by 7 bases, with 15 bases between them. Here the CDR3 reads CASSEQGWPNSPLHF. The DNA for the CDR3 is TGCGCCAGCAGCGAACAGGGATGGCCCAATTCACCCCTCCACTTT.

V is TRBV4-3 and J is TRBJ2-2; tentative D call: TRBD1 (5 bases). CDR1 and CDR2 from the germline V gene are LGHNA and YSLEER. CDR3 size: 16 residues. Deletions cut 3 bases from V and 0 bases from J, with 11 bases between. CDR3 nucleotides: TGCGCCAGCAGCCAGGATGCAGGGCCGAACACCGGGGAGCTGTTTTTT. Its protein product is CASSQDAGPNTGELFF.

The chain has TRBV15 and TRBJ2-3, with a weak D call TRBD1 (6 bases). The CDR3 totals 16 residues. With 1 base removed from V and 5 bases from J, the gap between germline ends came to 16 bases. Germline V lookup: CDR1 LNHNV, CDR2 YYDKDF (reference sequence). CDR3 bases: TGTGCCACCAGCAGAGGAGAGGACAGTAATGGAGATACGCAGTATTTT. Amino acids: CATSRGEDSNGDTQYF. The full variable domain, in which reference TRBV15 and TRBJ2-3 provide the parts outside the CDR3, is DAMVIQNPRYQVTQFGKPVTLSCSQTLNHNVMYWYQQKSSQAPKLLFHYYDKDFNNEADTPDNFQSRRPNTSFCFLDIRSPGLGDTAMYLCATSRGEDSNGDTQYFGPGTRLTVL.

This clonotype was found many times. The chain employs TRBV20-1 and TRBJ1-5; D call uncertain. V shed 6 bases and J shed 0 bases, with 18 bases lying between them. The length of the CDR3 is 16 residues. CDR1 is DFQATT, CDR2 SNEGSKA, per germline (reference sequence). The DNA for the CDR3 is TGCAGTGCCTCTAGCGTGAGAGGAGCTAGCAATCAGCCCCAGCATTTT. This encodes CSASSVRGASNQPQHF.

CDR3 sequence reads: CANGRDTGETQYF. DNA of the CDR3: TGTGCCAACGGAAGGGACACGGGAGAGACCCAGTACTTC. This chain joins TRBV2 and TRBJ2-5; possibly TRBD1 for D (6 bases). The germline gives CDR1 SNHLY, CDR2 FYNNEI. The CDR3 spans 13 residues. V dropped 10 bases and J dropped 4 bases, with 16 bases sitting between them.

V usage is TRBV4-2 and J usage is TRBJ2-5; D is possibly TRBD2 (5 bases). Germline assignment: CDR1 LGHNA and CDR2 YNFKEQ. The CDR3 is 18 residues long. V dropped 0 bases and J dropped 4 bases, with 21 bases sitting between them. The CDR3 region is CASSQDSLRGSRRETQYF. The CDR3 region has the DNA TGTGCCAGCAGCCAAGATTCCCTCCGGGGTAGCCGGAGAGAGACCCAGTACTTC.

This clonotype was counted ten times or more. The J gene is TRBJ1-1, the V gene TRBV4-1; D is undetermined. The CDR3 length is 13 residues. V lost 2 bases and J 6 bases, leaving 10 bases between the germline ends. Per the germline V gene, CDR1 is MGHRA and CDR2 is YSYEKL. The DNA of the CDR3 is TGCGCCAGCAGCCAATTTCTAGCCGCTGAAGCTTTCTTT. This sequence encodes CASSQFLAAEAFF.

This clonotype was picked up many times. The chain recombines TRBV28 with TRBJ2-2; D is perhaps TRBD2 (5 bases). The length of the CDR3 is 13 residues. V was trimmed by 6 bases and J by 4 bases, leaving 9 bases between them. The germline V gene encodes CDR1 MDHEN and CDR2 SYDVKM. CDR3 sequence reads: CASRRGFTGELFF. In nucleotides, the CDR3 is TGTGCCAGCAGACGAGGGTTCACCGGGGAGCTGTTTTTT.

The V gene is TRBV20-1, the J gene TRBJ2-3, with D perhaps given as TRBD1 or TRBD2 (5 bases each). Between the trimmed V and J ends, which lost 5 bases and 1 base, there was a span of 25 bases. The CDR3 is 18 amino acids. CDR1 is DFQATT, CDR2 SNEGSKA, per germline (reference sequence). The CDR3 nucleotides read TGCAGTGCTCCCACTACTCCCGGGACCCCGTTGGGCACAGATACGCAGTATTTT. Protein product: CSAPTTPGTPLGTDTQYF.